Sequencing of this T cell receptor (beta chain) was carried out in a study of blood T cells in healthy people across ages. This clonotype was observed a handful of times. Whenever a sample was processed, at least 7 million PBMCs were isolated. The ends were cut back, 5 bases at V and 0 bases at J, with 18 bases in the middle. This CDR3 is 17 amino acids long. CDR1 and CDR2 from the germline V gene are MNHEY and SMNVEV (reference sequence). Next came a second PCR, run for roughly 6 to 11 cycles, which used a sample-barcoded 5' primer along with a J-beta primer mix. No fewer than 3 million CDR3-containing paired-end reads came from each sample. Via MiXCR, TCRdb re-called the 5' RACE reads, giving one row per CDR3 protein. The data hold about 1.6 million distinct CDR3 sequences, with about 31% observed a single time.

Sequencing was performed on blood. The chain is built from TRBV27 and TRBJ2-3; D could derive from TRBD1 or TRBD2 (5 bases each). The sequence derives from a young woman in good health. The CDR3 sequence is CASSPSGTRASTDTQYF. The CDR3 DNA sequence: TGTGCCAGCAGTCCATCGGGAACCAGGGCTAGCACAGATACGCAGTATTTT.